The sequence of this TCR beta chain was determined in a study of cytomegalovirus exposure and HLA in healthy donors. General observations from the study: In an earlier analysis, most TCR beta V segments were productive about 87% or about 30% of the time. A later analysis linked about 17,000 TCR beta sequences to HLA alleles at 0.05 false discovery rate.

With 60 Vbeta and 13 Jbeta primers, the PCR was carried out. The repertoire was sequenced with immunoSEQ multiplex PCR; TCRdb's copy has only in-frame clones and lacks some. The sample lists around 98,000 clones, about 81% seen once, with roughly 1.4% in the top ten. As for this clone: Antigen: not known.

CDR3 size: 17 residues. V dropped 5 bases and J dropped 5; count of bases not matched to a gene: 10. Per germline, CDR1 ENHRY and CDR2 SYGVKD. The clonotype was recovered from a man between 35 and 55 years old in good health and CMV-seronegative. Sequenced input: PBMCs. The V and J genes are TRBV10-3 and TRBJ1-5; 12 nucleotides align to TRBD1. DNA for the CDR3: TGTGCCATCAGTACCGGGACAGGGGGCCTCGACTATCAGCCCCAGCATTTT. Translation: CAISTGTGGLDYQPQHF.